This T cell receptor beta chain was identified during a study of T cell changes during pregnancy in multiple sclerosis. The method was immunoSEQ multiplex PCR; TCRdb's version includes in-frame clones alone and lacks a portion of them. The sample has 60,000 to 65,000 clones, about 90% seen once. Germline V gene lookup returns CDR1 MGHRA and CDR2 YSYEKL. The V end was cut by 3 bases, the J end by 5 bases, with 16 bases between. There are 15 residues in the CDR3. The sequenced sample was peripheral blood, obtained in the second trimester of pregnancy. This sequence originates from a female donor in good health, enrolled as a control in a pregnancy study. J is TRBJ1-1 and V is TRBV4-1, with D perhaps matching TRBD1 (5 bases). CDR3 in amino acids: CASSHSQTGTTEAFF. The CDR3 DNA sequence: TGCGCCAGCAGCCATTCGCAAACAGGTACTACTGAAGCTTTCTTT.